A selection of T cell receptor beta chains follows, all from one sample in a study of regulatory T cells in long-lasting Graves disease. TCRdb reprocessed the multiplex PCR reads via MiXCR and lists one record per CDR3 protein. The sample has about 370,000 distinct CDR3 sequences, around 16% seen once. The sample consisted of peripheral blood mononuclear cells (PBMCs), taken at new diagnosis, from a patient treated with antithyroid drugs. Receptor source: a female donor with Graves disease. Both conserved end residues are part of each CDR3. The D gene is left open where the match is weak. Clone size, where shown, is once, few, many, or a class for clones that have expanded.

>NA|TRBJ1-1|13|TRBV19|NA
CASTRVLNTEAFF
TGTGCCAGTACGAGGGTATTGAACACTGAAGCTTTCTTT
>many|TRBJ1-1|15|TRBV3-1|NA
CASSQEGVMNTEAFF
TGTGCCAGCAGCCAAGAAGGGGTCATGAACACTGAAGCTTTCTTT
>NA|TRBJ2-1|15|TRBV7-2|NA
CASSFYSSSYNEQFF
TGTGCCAGCAGCTTTTATTCCAGCTCCTACAATGAGCAGTTCTTC
>few|TRBJ1-5|19|TRBV29-1|TRBD1
CSVQNTGPGQGLCNQPQHF
TGCAGCGTCCAAAATACCGGGCCGGGACAGGGCCTATGCAATCAGCCCCAGCATTTT
>many|TRBJ2-1|14|TRBV12-5|TRBD2
CASGLGLARNEQFF
TGTGCTAGTGGTTTAGGACTAGCGAGGAATGAGCAGTTCTTC
>many|TRBJ1-2|15|TRBV5-1|TRBD1
CASSVGTGEGYGYTF
TGCGCCAGCAGCGTGGGGACAGGGGAGGGATATGGCTACACCTTC
>NA|TRBJ2-7|15|TRBV5-4|NA
CASSLAVGVTDEQYF
TGTGCCAGCAGCTTGGCCGTGGGAGTGACCGACGAGCAGTACTTC
>many|TRBJ2-5|18|TRBV12-3/TRBV12-4|NA
CASSSDEGPGRSQETQYF
TGTGCCAGCAGTTCCGATGAGGGTCCCGGGCGATCTCAAGAGACCCAGTACTTC
>NA|TRBJ2-3|13|TRBV2|TRBD2
CASLRGGPHTQYF
TGTGCCAGCCTGCGGGGGGGGCCTCATACGCAGTATTTT
>many|TRBJ1-2|13|TRBV13|TRBD1
CASSFGTGNGYTF
TGTGCCAGCAGCTTTGGGACAGGGAACGGCTACACCTTC
>once|TRBJ2-7|15|TRBV5-1|TRBD2
CASSSASAGAYEQYF
TGCGCCAGCAGCTCGGCGTCAGCGGGAGCCTACGAGCAGTACTTC
>many|TRBJ2-3|15|TRBV7-3|TRBD2
CASSLGGGITDTQYF
TGTGCCAGCAGCTTAGGCGGGGGGATCACAGATACGCAGTATTTT
>few|TRBJ2-3|15|TRBV28|TRBD2
CASSGGGRAQDTQYF
TGTGCCAGCAGCGGAGGCGGGAGGGCCCAAGATACGCAGTATTTT
>many|TRBJ1-2|17|TRBV19|TRBD1
CASSPPTGRLHSYGYTF
TGTGCCAGTAGTCCTCCGACAGGGCGCTTACACTCCTATGGCTACACCTTC
>NA|TRBJ2-7|15|TRBV7-3|TRBD1
CASSLNLGTGNEQYF
TGTGCCAGCAGCTTAAATCTGGGGACAGGGAACGAGCAGTACTTC
>NA|TRBJ2-5|14|TRBV28|NA
CASSLYTPGETQYF
TGTGCCAGCAGTTTATATACCCCGGGAGAGACCCAGTACTTC
>NA|TRBJ2-3|15|TRBV10-3|NA
CAISGSRVGTDTQYF
TGTGCCATCAGCGGTTCGAGGGTGGGCACAGATACGCAGTATTTT
>many|TRBJ1-1|16|TRBV7-2|TRBD1
CASSLEFLRTGGNAFF
TGTGCCAGCAGCTTGGAGTTTTTGAGGACAGGGGGTAATGCTTTCTTT
>many|TRBJ1-1|14|TRBV20-1|NA
CSANLRGSNTEAFF
TGCAGTGCTAACCTCCGGGGGTCGAACACTGAAGCTTTCTTT
>NA|TRBJ1-2|15|TRBV6-2/TRBV6-3|NA
CASSYLWGGDYGYTF
TGTGCCAGCAGTTACCTTTGGGGGGGCGACTATGGCTACACCTTC
>many|TRBJ2-3|17|TRBV7-3|TRBD2
CASSAGTGGSSTDTQYF
TGTGCCAGCAGCGCAGGGACGGGGGGTTCTAGCACAGATACGCAGTATTTT